This entry concerns a single T cell receptor beta chain. Its cognate antigen is unknown. CDR1 and CDR2 from the germline V gene are SEHNR and FQNEAQ (reference sequence). Trimming pared 1 base from V and 4 bases from J, leaving 21 bases between. This CDR3 has 18 residues. The sample originates from a study of cytomegalovirus exposure and HLA in healthy donors. For the study at large: Membership in the Caucasian-associated ancestry cluster was found for around four fifths of approximately 400 genotyped donors. Whole-study findings and limits: By HLA locus, TCR association rates varied in a later analysis, with DRB1 showing the most and HLA-C the fewest.

PCR amplification relied on 60 Vbeta primers (plus 13 Jbeta primers). Clones were sequenced by immunoSEQ multiplex PCR, and TCRdb holds only the in-frame ones, with some missing. The sample carries about 84,000 clones, 80% to 90% recorded once. The receptor comes from a man aged 18 to 35 in good health and CMV-seronegative. The sequencing sample was made of PBMCs. J is TRBJ2-3 and V is TRBV7-9; TRBD1 might be the D (6 bases). The CDR3 DNA is TGTGCCAGCAGCTTAGAGGTAGCTCGTGACAGGATCGCAGATACGCAGTATTTT. Protein: CASSLEVARDRIADTQYF.